The source of this T cell receptor beta chain is a study of blood T cell repertoires in COVID-19. Per the original data handling: Reference gene primer amplification gave estimated nucleated cell counts. Using immunoSEQ multiplex PCR, the repertoire was profiled, and TCRdb retains in-frame clones only, with some absent. For V, J and clone size, that table is used; D and trimming come from the DNA. Of fewer than 400,000 clones listed, 85% were seen once; the top ten hold 1.5% to 2%. Germline V gene lookup returns CDR1 MDHEN and CDR2 SYDVKM. V gave up 6 bases and J gave up 7 bases, with 19 bases separating them. This CDR3 region has 14 residues. Individuals aged about 18 to 89 years were recruited from approximately 22 US areas. Clinical histories supplied by participants themselves formed the basis of cohort assignment.

Sample: PBMCs or T cells enriched from blood (not recorded which). This sequence originates from a woman aged 30 to 39 who had been exposed to COVID-19. The chain has TRBV28 and TRBJ2-7, with D uncertain. This chain's CDR3 is CASSPSGTYTEQYF. CDR3 nucleotides: TGTGCCAGCAGCCCCTCAGGAACGTATACAGAGCAGTACTTC.